Listed below are T cell receptor beta chains from one sample, sequenced in a study of regulatory T cells in long-lasting Graves disease. Using its own MiXCR run on the multiplex PCR reads, TCRdb lists one record per CDR3 protein. The data show 450,000 to 600,000 distinct CDR3 sequences, around 15% seen once. These data were also reused for a study on T cells in Graves' hyperthyroidism and ophthalmopathy.

The material sequenced was peripheral blood mononuclear cells (PBMCs), taken at new diagnosis, from a patient treated with antithyroid drugs. Receptor source: a man between 35 and 55 years old with Graves disease. The CDR3 runs from the conserved cysteine through the conserved F or W. Fields, in order: V gene, clone size, J gene, D gene, CDR3 DNA, CDR3 protein. The D gene is left open where the match is weak. Clone size is stated in some rows and not others, as once, few, many or a class when expanded.

TRBV20-1	few	TRBJ1-4	-	TGCAGTGCTGCGGACCGAAGAATTAATGAAAAACTGTTTTTT	CSAADRRINEKLFF
TRBV5-1	many	TRBJ2-3	TRBD2	TGTGCCAGCAGCTTAGGCGGGAGCAGCACAGATACGCAGTATTTT	CASSLGGSSTDTQYF
TRBV7-7	-	TRBJ2-1	-	TGTGCTAGCAGCGGACGTCTCGGCAATGAGCAGTTCTTC	CASSGRLGNEQFF
TRBV28	many	TRBJ1-5	-	TGTGCCAGCACCTCCCTTTCGGTCAATCAGCCCCAGCATTTT	CASTSLSVNQPQHF
TRBV28	many	TRBJ2-3	TRBD2	TGTGCCAGCAGTTTCAGCGGGAGAGCGGATACGCAGTATTTT	CASSFSGRADTQYF
TRBV28	many	TRBJ2-7	-	TGTGCCAGCAGTTTATTCGGGGGAGACTACGAGCAGTACTTC	CASSLFGGDYEQYF
TRBV27	-	TRBJ2-1	-	TGTGCCAGCAGTTTACTAGGTAGGGGCAATGAGCAGTTCTTC	CASSLLGRGNEQFF
TRBV7-9	few	TRBJ2-7	TRBD1	TGTGCCAGCAGCTTCACCCAGGGGGAGAAGCAGTACTTC	CASSFTQGEKQYF
TRBV20-1	-	TRBJ1-2	TRBD1	TGCAGTGCTAGTCTAACCGGGACAGGGGATCGTGGCTACACCTTC	CSASLTGTGDRGYTF
TRBV30	-	TRBJ2-3	TRBD2	TGTGCCTGGATTTTAGCGGGAAAAGATACGCAGTATTTT	CAWILAGKDTQYF